The rows below give T cell receptor beta chains drawn from one sample of a study of cytomegalovirus exposure and HLA in healthy donors. Measured with immunoSEQ multiplex PCR; TCRdb has only the in-frame clones, and not every one. The sample consists of roughly 110,000 clones, over 75% of them appearing once. Sequenced material: PBMCs. The receptors stem from a man aged 60 to 75 in good health and CMV-seronegative. The CDR3 runs from the conserved cysteine through the conserved F or W. D genes are given only for firm matches. Some rows mark clone size as missing; the rest say once, few, many or name a class of expanded clone.

V: TRBV7-9
D: TRBD1
J: TRBJ2-1
size: once
DNA: TGTGCCAGCAGCCCCACAACTTCTAGACAGGGGAAAGGCAATGAGCAGTTCTTC
CDR3: CASSPTTSRQGKGNEQFF

V: TRBV7-2
D: TRBD1
J: TRBJ2-5
size: once
DNA: TGTGCCAGCAGCTCCGAGGGACAGAAAGAGACCCAGTACTTC
CDR3: CASSSEGQKETQYF

V: TRBV13
D: TRBD2
J: TRBJ2-3
size: NA
DNA: TGTGCCAGCAGCTTAAGTTTAGCGGGGGGAACAGATACGCAGTATTTT
CDR3: CASSLSLAGGTDTQYF

V: TRBV6-5
D: NA
J: TRBJ1-5
size: once
DNA: TGTGCCAGCAGTAATTACAATCAGCCCCAGCATTTT
CDR3: CASSNYNQPQHF

V: TRBV14
D: NA
J: TRBJ1-4
size: NA
DNA: TGTGCCAGCAGCGCCTTCGGCGAGGATGAAAAACTGTTTTTT
CDR3: CASSAFGEDEKLFF

V: TRBV9
D: TRBD2
J: TRBJ2-5
size: once
DNA: TGTGCCAGCAGCGTAGAGAGCGGGGGGGCAGAGACCCAGTACTTC
CDR3: CASSVESGGAETQYF

V: TRBV5-4
D: NA
J: TRBJ2-5
size: NA
DNA: TGTGCCAGCAGCGCCAGGACTGACTACGAAGGGACCCAGTACTTC
CDR3: CASSARTDYEGTQYF

V: TRBV7-2
D: NA
J: TRBJ1-2
size: once
DNA: TGTGCCAGCACCGCGGCCCCTTCTGGCGGCTACACCTTC
CDR3: CASTAAPSGGYTF

V: TRBV11-2
D: NA
J: TRBJ2-7
size: few
DNA: TGTGCCAGCAGCTTAGCGATTACAACAGCGGATATCCCAGACGAGCAGTACTTC
CDR3: CASSLAITTADIPDEQYF

V: TRBV6-6
D: NA
J: TRBJ1-2
size: NA
DNA: TGTGCCAGTGGGGAGGGGGGGCCTCCTAACTATGGCTACACCTTC
CDR3: CASGEGGPPNYGYTF

V: TRBV13
D: NA
J: TRBJ1-4
size: NA
DNA: TGTGCCAGCGGTCGGACGAGGGAAAATGAAAAACTGTTTTTT
CDR3: CASGRTRENEKLFF

V: TRBV15
D: TRBD1
J: TRBJ1-5
size: NA
DNA: TGTGCCACCTCCCTGCTGGGACAGGGGGATTGGAGTAGTCAGCCCCAGCATTTT
CDR3: CATSLLGQGDWSSQPQHF

V: TRBV25-1
D: TRBD1
J: TRBJ1-2
size: NA
DNA: TGTGCCAGCAGTGGACGGACAGGGGGCTATGGCTACACCTTC
CDR3: CASSGRTGGYGYTF

V: TRBV7-2
D: NA
J: TRBJ1-3
size: NA
DNA: TGTGCCAGCAGCCCGGTCCCAGGAATCTCTGGAAACACCATATATTTT
CDR3: CASSPVPGISGNTIYF

V: TRBV5-1
D: NA
J: TRBJ2-3
size: NA
DNA: TGCGCCAGCAGCCCCGGGAGCGCAGATACGCAGTATTTT
CDR3: CASSPGSADTQYF

V: TRBV30
D: NA
J: TRBJ2-3
size: NA
DNA: TGTGCCTGGAGGGCTAGCGCGATCACAGATACGCAGTATTTT
CDR3: CAWRASAITDTQYF

V: TRBV7-6
D: TRBD2
J: TRBJ2-3
size: NA
DNA: TGTGCCAGCAGCTTAGCAACTAGCGGGGGGATTTCAGATACGCAGTATTTT
CDR3: CASSLATSGGISDTQYF

V: TRBV7-2
D: TRBD2
J: TRBJ2-5
size: few
DNA: TGTGCCAGCAGCTTACAGCGGGGAGAGACCCAGTACTTC
CDR3: CASSLQRGETQYF

V: TRBV5-6
D: NA
J: TRBJ2-1
size: NA
DNA: TGTGCCAGCACCTCAGAAAGGGCCGTTAGGGGGAACAATGAGCAGTTCTTC
CDR3: CASTSERAVRGNNEQFF

V: TRBV5-1
D: NA
J: TRBJ2-1
size: NA
DNA: TGCGCCAGCAGCTTGGACGGGAGAGAGTACAATGAGCAGTTCTTC
CDR3: CASSLDGREYNEQFF

V: TRBV4-3
D: TRBD1
J: TRBJ1-2
size: NA
DNA: TGCGCCAGCAGCCAAGATGGACAGGACAACTATGGCTACACCTTC
CDR3: CASSQDGQDNYGYTF

V: TRBV7-6
D: NA
J: TRBJ1-5
size: NA
DNA: TGTGCCAGCAGCTTTGGTGACAGTGGGAATCAGCCCCAGCATTTT
CDR3: CASSFGDSGNQPQHF

V: TRBV25-1
D: TRBD1
J: TRBJ1-4
size: NA
DNA: TGTGCCAGCAGAGACAGGGTAGAGGAAAAACTGTTTTTT
CDR3: CASRDRVEEKLFF

V: TRBV2
D: NA
J: TRBJ2-7
size: NA
DNA: TGTGCCAGCAGTTCCCAGGGGTATACAGGGAACGAGCAGTACTTC
CDR3: CASSSQGYTGNEQYF

V: TRBV27
D: TRBD1
J: TRBJ2-2
size: NA
DNA: TGTGCCAGCAGTTTTTACAGGGGCACAACCGGGGAGCTGTTTTTT
CDR3: CASSFYRGTTGELFF

V: TRBV5-4
D: NA
J: TRBJ2-3
size: NA
DNA: TGTGCCAGCAGTTTGAGGGGTGGCACAGATACGCAGTATTTT
CDR3: CASSLRGGTDTQYF

V: TRBV4-2
D: NA
J: TRBJ1-6
size: NA
DNA: TGTGCCAGCAGCCAAGATAGAGCTAATTCACCCCTCCACTTT
CDR3: CASSQDRANSPLHF

V: TRBV9
D: TRBD2
J: TRBJ2-7
size: NA
DNA: TGTGCCAGCAGCGTAGCCCCCGGGGGGACCTACGAGCAGTACTTC
CDR3: CASSVAPGGTYEQYF

V: TRBV7-3
D: TRBD2
J: TRBJ2-1
size: NA
DNA: TGTGCCAGCAGCGAGGGCCGGGGGGCCTACAATGAGCAGTTCTTC
CDR3: CASSEGRGAYNEQFF

V: TRBV5-6
D: TRBD2
J: TRBJ2-5
size: NA
DNA: TGTGCCAGCAGAAATGAGCGGGGGGGCTTTTCGGAGACCCAGTACTTC
CDR3: CASRNERGGFSETQYF

V: TRBV5-1
D: TRBD1
J: TRBJ2-2
size: NA
DNA: TGCGCCAGCAGTCTCAAAGACAGGGGCCTCGCGAACACCGGGGAGCTGTTTTTT
CDR3: CASSLKDRGLANTGELFF

V: TRBV5-1
D: NA
J: TRBJ1-3
size: NA
DNA: TGCGCCAGCAGCCCCGGGGAGGCGAGCTCTGGAAACACCATATATTTT
CDR3: CASSPGEASSGNTIYF

V: TRBV6-6
D: TRBD1
J: TRBJ1-5
size: few
DNA: TGTGCCAGCAGTTACGTGGGACAGGGGAATCAGCCCCAGCATTTT
CDR3: CASSYVGQGNQPQHF

V: TRBV5-1
D: NA
J: TRBJ1-2
size: NA
DNA: TGCGCCAGTTCCTCGCGAGAGGGAGCATATGGCTACACCTTC
CDR3: CASSSREGAYGYTF

V: TRBV27
D: NA
J: TRBJ1-1
size: NA
DNA: TGTGCCAGCAGTTTAAGCAGGCTGAACACTGAAGCTTTCTTT
CDR3: CASSLSRLNTEAFF

V: TRBV9
D: NA
J: TRBJ2-3
size: NA
DNA: TGTGCCAGCAGCTCCCTTAGCACAGATACGCAGTATTTT
CDR3: CASSSLSTDTQYF

V: TRBV25-1
D: NA
J: TRBJ1-1
size: once
DNA: TGTGCCAGCAGTGAAATGGGGGCGGGGGGCGGCACTGAAGCTTTCTTT
CDR3: CASSEMGAGGGTEAFF

V: TRBV6-6
D: TRBD1
J: TRBJ1-3
size: NA
DNA: TGTGCCAGCAGTTCGACAGGGCGGAGAAACACCATATATTTT
CDR3: CASSSTGRRNTIYF

V: TRBV5-4
D: NA
J: TRBJ2-3
size: NA
DNA: TGTGCCAGCAGCTCATACGCGAGGACAGATACGCAGTATTTT
CDR3: CASSSYARTDTQYF

V: TRBV13
D: NA
J: TRBJ2-5
size: NA
DNA: TGTGCCAGCAGCTCCCGGGGAAGGCCCTCATACTTC
CDR3: CASSSRGRPSYF

V: TRBV6-4
D: NA
J: TRBJ1-2
size: few
DNA: TGTGCCAGCAGTGACAGTTCGGGGGTTGGCTACACCTTC
CDR3: CASSDSSGVGYTF

V: TRBV9
D: TRBD1
J: TRBJ2-2
size: NA
DNA: TGTGCCAGCAGCCTAAAGGACAGGGGCTCTAACACCGGGGAGCTGTTTTTT
CDR3: CASSLKDRGSNTGELFF

V: TRBV27
D: NA
J: TRBJ1-2
size: once
DNA: TGTGCCAGCAGCCCTGGGGGCGCGAGTGGCTACACCTTC
CDR3: CASSPGGASGYTF

V: TRBV2
D: TRBD1
J: TRBJ1-2
size: NA
DNA: TGTGCCAGCATTCCGACAGGGGGCATCTTAGGGTACACCTTC
CDR3: CASIPTGGILGYTF

V: TRBV5-1
D: NA
J: TRBJ1-3
size: once
DNA: TGCGCCAGCAGCTCCGACGTGGTGTCCTGGAGCTCTGGAAACACCATATATTTT
CDR3: CASSSDVVSWSSGNTIYF

V: TRBV6-5
D: NA
J: TRBJ1-1
size: few
DNA: TGTGCCAGCAGCCAGGCATCCTCCGGGGGTGAAGCTTTCTTT
CDR3: CASSQASSGGEAFF

V: TRBV2
D: NA
J: TRBJ2-5
size: NA
DNA: TGTGCCACTGAGCGGACCGAAGAGACCCAGTACTTC
CDR3: CATERTEETQYF

V: TRBV5-1
D: TRBD2
J: TRBJ2-3
size: NA
DNA: TGCGCCAGCAGCAGGACTAGCGGGGGGGATGCAGATACGCAGTATTTT
CDR3: CASSRTSGGDADTQYF

V: TRBV5-1
D: TRBD1
J: TRBJ1-1
size: NA
DNA: TGCGCCAGCAGCGCGAGGACAGGGTTCGTTACTGAAGCTTTCTTT
CDR3: CASSARTGFVTEAFF

V: TRBV2
D: NA
J: TRBJ2-5
size: NA
DNA: TGTGCCAGCAGCCCCGGCGGGGTCCCTCGGGAGACCCAGTACTTC
CDR3: CASSPGGVPRETQYF

V: TRBV6-1
D: NA
J: TRBJ1-3
size: NA
DNA: TGTGCCAGCAGAATAACAGGCTCTGGAAACACCATATATTTT
CDR3: CASRITGSGNTIYF

V: TRBV5-6
D: NA
J: TRBJ1-2
size: few
DNA: TGTGCCAGCAGCTTGGACGGGGGAAGAAACTATGGCTACACCTTC
CDR3: CASSLDGGRNYGYTF

V: TRBV6-6
D: TRBD1
J: TRBJ2-1
size: NA
DNA: TGTGCCATCTCACTAGACAGGGGCAATGAGCAGTTCTTC
CDR3: CAISLDRGNEQFF

V: TRBV5-8
D: TRBD1
J: TRBJ1-2
size: NA
DNA: TGTGCCAGCAGCCCGGAAAGTGACAGGGTCGATGGCTACACCTTC
CDR3: CASSPESDRVDGYTF

V: TRBV6-5
D: NA
J: TRBJ1-4
size: NA
DNA: TGTGCCAGCAGCCGTGGACGGGGTGAAAAACTGTTTTTT
CDR3: CASSRGRGEKLFF

V: TRBV5-1
D: TRBD2
J: TRBJ2-5
size: once
DNA: TGCGCCAGCAGCTTGGACCTCCGACTAGCGGGGGACCAAGAGACCCAGTACTTC
CDR3: CASSLDLRLAGDQETQYF

V: TRBV4-1
D: NA
J: TRBJ2-3
size: NA
DNA: TGCGCCAGCAGCCCCGACAGTAGCACGTATACGCAGTATTTT
CDR3: CASSPDSSTYTQYF

V: TRBV6-1
D: NA
J: TRBJ2-2
size: NA
DNA: TGTGCCAGCAGTCCCCAAGACAGTCCCTATAGGGAGCTGTTTTTT
CDR3: CASSPQDSPYRELFF

V: TRBV2
D: NA
J: TRBJ1-5
size: NA
DNA: TGTGCCAGCGTGCGTGGGAGAACTCAGCCCCAGCATTTT
CDR3: CASVRGRTQPQHF

V: TRBV7-8
D: NA
J: TRBJ2-1
size: NA
DNA: TGTGCCAGCAACCCGAGTCGAACCCACAATGAGCAGTTCTTC
CDR3: CASNPSRTHNEQFF